These 9 T cell receptor beta chains came from one sample sequenced in a study of T cell clusters in autoimmune cytopenias. TRB was amplified by touch-down multiplex PCR, primer pools A and B combined. TCRdb reprocessed the multiplex PCR reads and reports one entry per CDR3 protein, with no DNA. The sample has around 6,300 distinct CDR3 sequences. Some 38,000 genome equivalents of blood DNA were amplified for TRB. These data were also filed under a second study, of T cell repertoires in aging, cancer and after chemotherapy.

Material: peripheral blood. These receptors all stem from a human donor in good health.

The J gene is TRBJ2-7, the V gene TRBV10-3. This CDR3 has 12 residues. Looked up from germline, CDR1 is ENHRY and CDR2 is SYGVKD. The CDR3 region is CAISESNGEQYF.

The rearrangement joins TRBV15 to TRBJ2-7; lacking DNA, the TRBD2 call made by TCRdb goes unchecked. The CDR3 sequence is 15 residues long. Germline V gene sequence: CDR1 LNHNV, CDR2 YYDKDF (reference sequence). The CDR3 reads CATSRDLGASGEQYF.

CDR3 loop: CSVEGSGGNYEQYF. This sequence joins TRBV29-1 and TRBJ2-7; TCRdb selects TRBD1, and the lack of DNA leaves this call unchecked. Germline CDR1 reads SQVTM; CDR2 reads ANQGSEA. This CDR3 region has 14 residues.

The chain uses TRBV15 and TRBJ2-2; TCRdb calls TRBD2, which cannot be checked without DNA. The germline CDR1 and CDR2 sequences are LNHNV and YYDKDF (reference sequence). The CDR3 is 18 amino acids. CDR3 amino acids: CATSTAPTSVANTGELFF.

The J gene is TRBJ1-1, the V gene TRBV30; as DNA is missing, the TRBD1 call by TCRdb cannot be tested. Germline values: CDR1 GTSNPN, CDR2 SVGIG (reference sequence). The length of the CDR3 is 15 residues. The CDR3 protein is CAWSVKAQRNTEAFF.

This clonotype is labeled medium-sized based on frequency. The V gene is TRBV29-1, the J gene TRBJ1-1. The V gene's germline CDR1 is SQVTM and CDR2 ANQGSEA. The CDR3 has 13 residues. The CDR3 sequence is CSVQMAMNTEAFF.

Judged by frequency, this clonotype is medium-sized (0.01 to 0.1%). The chain is built from TRBV29-1 and TRBJ2-7. Germline CDR1 is SQVTM and CDR2 is ANQGSEA. The CDR3 loop spans 12 amino acids. CDR3 in amino acids: CSVTSVSYEQYF.

This chain joins TRBV18 and TRBJ2-1; absent DNA, TCRdb's TRBD1 call cannot be checked. CDR1 and CDR2 from the germline V gene are KGHSH and LQKENI. The CDR3 extends over 14 amino acids. The chain's CDR3 is CASSLGQGANEQFF.

The rearrangement uses TRBV6-2 or TRBV6-3 and TRBJ2-3; TCRdb lists TRBD1, though no DNA is available to test this call. From germline, CDR1 is MNHEY and CDR2 SVGEGT. This CDR3 has 15 residues. The CDR3 protein is CASTKAGGGTDTQYF.